This T cell receptor (beta chain) appears in the sequencing data of a study of blood T cell repertoires in COVID-19. CDR1 and CDR2 from the germline V gene are MGHRA and YSYEKL. The trim removed 3 bases at V and 1 base at J, leaving 11 bases unmatched. This CDR3 region has 18 residues. Profiling relied on immunoSEQ multiplex PCR, and the TCRdb table lists in-frame clones only, not all of them. Here the sample spans roughly 110,000 clones, more than 80% being singletons. What was sequenced was peripheral blood. The J gene is TRBJ2-1, the V gene TRBV4-1; TRBD2 aligns across 8 bases. The receptor was derived from an older woman with COVID-19, enrolled during active disease. CDR3 bases: TGCGCCAGCAGCCACCGAGAGGGCGGGGGGCCGTCCTACAATGAGCAGTTCTTC. It codes for CASSHREGGGPSYNEQFF.